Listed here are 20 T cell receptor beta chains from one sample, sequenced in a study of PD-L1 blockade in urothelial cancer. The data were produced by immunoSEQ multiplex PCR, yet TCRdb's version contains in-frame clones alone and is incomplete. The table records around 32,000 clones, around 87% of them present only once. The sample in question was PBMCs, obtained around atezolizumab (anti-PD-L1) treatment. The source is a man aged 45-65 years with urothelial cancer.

CDR3 sequence reads: CSATGTTYTGELFF. CDR3 nucleotides: TGCAGCGCTACCGGGACTACCTACACCGGGGAGCTGTTTTTT. The chain links TRBV29-1 to TRBJ2-2; 7 bases fit TRBD2. The CDR3 contains 14 residues. CDR1 and CDR2 (germline): SQVTM, ANQGSEA. Trimming removed 7 bases from V and 3 bases from J; junction bases left unmatched: 8.

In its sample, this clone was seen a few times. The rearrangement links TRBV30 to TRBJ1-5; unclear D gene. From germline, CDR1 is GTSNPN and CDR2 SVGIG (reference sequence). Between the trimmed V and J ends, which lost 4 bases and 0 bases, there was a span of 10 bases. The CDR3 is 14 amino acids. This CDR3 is CAWKSEYSNQPQHF. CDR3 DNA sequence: TGTGCCTGGAAATCCGAGTATAGCAATCAGCCCCAGCATTTT.

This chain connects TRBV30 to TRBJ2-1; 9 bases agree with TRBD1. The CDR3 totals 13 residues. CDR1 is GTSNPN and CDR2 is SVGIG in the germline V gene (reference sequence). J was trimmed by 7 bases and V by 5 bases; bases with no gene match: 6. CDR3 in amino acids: CAWGQGIGNEQFF. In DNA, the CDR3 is TGTGCCTGGGGACAGGGGATCGGGAATGAGCAGTTCTTC. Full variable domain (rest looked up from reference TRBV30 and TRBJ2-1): SQTIHQWPATLVQPVGSPLSLECTVEGTSNPNLYWYRQAAGRGLQLLFYSVGIGQISSEVPQNLSASRPQDRQFILSSKKLLLSDSGFYLCAWGQGIGNEQFFGPGTRLTVL.

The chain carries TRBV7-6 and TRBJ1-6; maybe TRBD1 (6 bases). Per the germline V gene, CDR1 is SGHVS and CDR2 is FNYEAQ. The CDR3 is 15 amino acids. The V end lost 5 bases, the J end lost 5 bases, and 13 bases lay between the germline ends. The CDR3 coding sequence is TGTGCCAGCAGCCCCGGACAGTCCAATAATTCACCCCTCCACTTT. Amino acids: CASSPGQSNNSPLHF.

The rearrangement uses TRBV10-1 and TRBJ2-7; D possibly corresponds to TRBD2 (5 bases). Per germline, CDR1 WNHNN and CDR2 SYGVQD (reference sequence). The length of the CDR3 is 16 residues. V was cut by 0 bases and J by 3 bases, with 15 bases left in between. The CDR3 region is CASSESGGRGLYEQYF. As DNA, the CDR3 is TGCGCCAGCAGTGAGTCTGGAGGACGAGGTCTCTACGAGCAGTACTTC.

CDR3 nucleotides: TGCGCCAGCAGCCTCCGAGGAGGGACTAGCGGGTCGAGCTCCTACAATGAGCAGTTCTTC. This encodes CASSLRGGTSGSSSYNEQFF. The chain uses TRBV5-1 and TRBJ2-1; 12 nucleotides line up with TRBD2. Germline values: CDR1 SGHRS, CDR2 YFSETQ. This CDR3 is built from 20 residues. V dropped 4 bases and J dropped 0; count of bases not matched to a gene: 14.

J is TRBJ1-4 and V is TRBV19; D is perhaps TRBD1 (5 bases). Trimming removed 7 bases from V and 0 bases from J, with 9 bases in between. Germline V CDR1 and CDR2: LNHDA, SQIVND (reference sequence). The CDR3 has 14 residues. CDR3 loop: CASTLTATNEKLFF. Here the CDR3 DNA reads TGTGCCAGTACCCTGACAGCAACTAATGAAAAACTGTTTTTT.

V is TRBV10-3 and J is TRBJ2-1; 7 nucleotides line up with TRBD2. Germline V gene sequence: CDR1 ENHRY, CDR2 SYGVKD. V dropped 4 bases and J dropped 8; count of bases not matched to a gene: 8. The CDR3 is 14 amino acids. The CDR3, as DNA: TGTGCCATCAGTGGTGGGCGGGAGTTGGATGAGCAGTTCTTC. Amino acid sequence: CAISGGRELDEQFF.

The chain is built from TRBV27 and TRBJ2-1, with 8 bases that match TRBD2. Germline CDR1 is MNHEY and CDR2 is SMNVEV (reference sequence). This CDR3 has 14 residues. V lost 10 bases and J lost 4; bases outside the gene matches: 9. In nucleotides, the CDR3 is TGTGCCACCATAGCCGGGGGGGCTTACAATGAGCAGTTCTTC. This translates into CATIAGGAYNEQFF.

The CDR3 region is CASSLSFNWYF. CDR3 in DNA: TGTGCCAGCAGCTTATCCTTTAATTGGTACTTC. The chain has TRBV7-6 and TRBJ2-7; D unresolved. The CDR3 totals 11 residues. V was trimmed by 2 bases and J by 12 bases, leaving 11 bases between them. The germline gives CDR1 SGHVS, CDR2 FNYEAQ. Drawing the rest from reference TRBV7-6 and TRBJ2-7, the complete variable domain is GAGVSQSPRYKVTKRGQDVALRCDPISGHVSLYWYRQALGQGPEFLTYFNYEAQQDKSGLPNDRFSAERPEGSISTLTIQRTEQRDSAMYRCASSLSFNWYFGPGTRLTVT.

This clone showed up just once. The CDR3 loop is CASSTGQGMFSTEAFF. CDR3 nucleotides: TGTGCCAGTAGTACGGGACAGGGAATGTTTAGCACTGAAGCTTTCTTT. The chain combines TRBV19 with TRBJ1-1, with 9 bases lining up with TRBD1. Per the germline V gene, CDR1 is LNHDA and CDR2 is SQIVND (reference sequence). CDR3 length: 16 amino acids. J was trimmed by 4 bases and V by 4 bases; bases with no gene match: 10.

The CDR3 spells CASSAGEDTQYF. CDR3 DNA sequence: TGTGCCAGCAGCGCAGGGGAAGATACGCAGTATTTT. The rearrangement uses TRBV9 and TRBJ2-3, with D possibly TRBD1 on 6 matching bases. This CDR3 has 12 amino acids. Between the trimmed V and J ends, which lost 3 bases and 5 bases, there was a span of 7 bases. CDR1 SGDLS and CDR2 YYNGEE come from the germline V gene. Looking up the rest from reference TRBV9 and TRBJ2-3 gives the full variable domain: DSGVTQTPKHLITATGQRVTLRCSPRSGDLSVYWYQQSLDQGLQFLIQYYNGEERAKGNILERFSAQQFPDLHSELNLSSLELGDSALYFCASSAGEDTQYFGPGTRLTVL.

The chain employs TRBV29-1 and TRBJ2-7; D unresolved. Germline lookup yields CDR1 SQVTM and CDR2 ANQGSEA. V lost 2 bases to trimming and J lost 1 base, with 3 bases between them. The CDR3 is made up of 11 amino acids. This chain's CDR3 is CSVEQSYEQYF. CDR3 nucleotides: TGCAGCGTTGAACAGTCCTACGAGCAGTACTTC.

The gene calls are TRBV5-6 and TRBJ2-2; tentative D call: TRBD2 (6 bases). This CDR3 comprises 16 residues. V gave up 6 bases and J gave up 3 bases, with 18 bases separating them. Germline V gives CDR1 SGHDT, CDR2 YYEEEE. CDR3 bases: TGTGCCAGCACCTGGGGGTGGCGGGACGACACCGGGGAGCTGTTTTTT. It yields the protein CASTWGWRDDTGELFF.

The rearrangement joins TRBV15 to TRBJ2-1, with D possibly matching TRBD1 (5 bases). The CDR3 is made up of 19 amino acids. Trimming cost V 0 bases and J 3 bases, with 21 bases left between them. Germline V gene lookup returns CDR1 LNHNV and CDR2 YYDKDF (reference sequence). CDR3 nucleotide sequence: TGTGCCACCAGCAGAGATATCAGTTGGGCAGGGCCCCTCTACAATGAGCAGTTCTTC. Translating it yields CATSRDISWAGPLYNEQFF.

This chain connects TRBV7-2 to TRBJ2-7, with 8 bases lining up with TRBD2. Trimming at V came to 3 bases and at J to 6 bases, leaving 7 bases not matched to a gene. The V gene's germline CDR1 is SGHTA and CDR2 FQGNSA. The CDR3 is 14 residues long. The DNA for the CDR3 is TGTGCCAGCAGCTTTCAGCGGGAGTCGGGCGAGCAGTACTTC. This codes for CASSFQRESGEQYF.

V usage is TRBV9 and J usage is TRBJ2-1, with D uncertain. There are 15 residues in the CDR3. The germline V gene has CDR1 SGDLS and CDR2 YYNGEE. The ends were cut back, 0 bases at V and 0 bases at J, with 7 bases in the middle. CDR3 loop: CASSVAPSSYNEQFF. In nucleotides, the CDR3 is TGTGCCAGCAGCGTAGCTCCGAGCTCCTACAATGAGCAGTTCTTC. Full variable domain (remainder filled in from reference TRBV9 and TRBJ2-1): DSGVTQTPKHLITATGQRVTLRCSPRSGDLSVYWYQQSLDQGLQFLIQYYNGEERAKGNILERFSAQQFPDLHSELNLSSLELGDSALYFCASSVAPSSYNEQFFGPGTRLTVL.

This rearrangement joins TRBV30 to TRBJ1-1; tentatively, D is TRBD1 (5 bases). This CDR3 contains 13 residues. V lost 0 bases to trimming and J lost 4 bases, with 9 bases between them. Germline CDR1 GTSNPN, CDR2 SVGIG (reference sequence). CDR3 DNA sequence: TGTGCCTGGAGTGTACGGCAGGGCACTGAAGCTTTCTTT. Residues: CAWSVRQGTEAFF.

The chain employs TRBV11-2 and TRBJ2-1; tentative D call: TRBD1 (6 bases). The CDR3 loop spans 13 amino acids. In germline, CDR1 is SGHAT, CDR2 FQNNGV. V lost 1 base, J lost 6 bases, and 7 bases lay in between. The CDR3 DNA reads TGTGCCAGCAGCTTAGGCAGGGGCAATGAGCAGTTCTTC. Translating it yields CASSLGRGNEQFF.

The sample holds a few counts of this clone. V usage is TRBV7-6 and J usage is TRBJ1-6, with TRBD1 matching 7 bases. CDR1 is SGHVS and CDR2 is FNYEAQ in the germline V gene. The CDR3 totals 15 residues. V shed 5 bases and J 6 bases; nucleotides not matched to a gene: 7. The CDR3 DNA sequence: TGTGCCAGCAGCCCTGGACAGGCTTCTAATTCACCCCTCCACTTT. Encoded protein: CASSPGQASNSPLHF.